A single sample is the source of the 24 T cell receptor beta chains below, sequenced in a study of T cells in women clearing cervical HPV infection. Sequencing used immunoSEQ multiplex PCR; TCRdb keeps in-frame clones, though not all of them. The listing contains approximately 32,000 clones. The sequenced sample was blood buffy coat. The receptor source for this set is a woman between 18 and 70 years old with a cervical HPV16 infection that either progressed to CIN3+ or cleared (not recorded which).

A remark on this clone: The DNA ends 3 residues before the CDR3 does, and the rest of the CDR3 is filled in from the germline J gene. The J gene is TRBJ1-2, the V gene TRBV20-1, with D perhaps TRBD1 (6 bases). V lost 3 bases and J 2 bases, leaving 10 bases between the germline ends. Germline-derived CDR1 and CDR2 are DFQATT and SNEGSKA (reference sequence). There are 13 residues in the CDR3. CDR3 in amino acids: CSASSQGNYGYTF. The part of the CDR3 DNA that was read is TGCAGTGCTAGTTCCCAGGGGAACTATGGC.

A remark on this clone: The read stops 3 residues short of the end of the CDR3; the missing end is completed from the germline J gene. The V and J genes are TRBV24-1 and TRBJ2-3; 8 bases agree with TRBD2. This CDR3 region has 16 residues. J gave up 2 bases and V 6 bases, and 9 bases lay outside the gene matches. CDR1 and CDR2 from the germline V gene are KGHDR and SFDVKD. The CDR3 DNA, read in part, is TGTGCCACCAGTAGCTCCTCGGGGGGGCACACAGATACG. Amino acids: CATSSSSGGHTDT. The whole CDR3 protein is CATSSSSGGHTDTQYF.

Turning to this clone: The CDR3 end is not reached by the read, which stops 3 residues before it; the germline J gene fills it in. V gene TRBV19 combines with J gene TRBJ1-1, with 7 bases matching TRBD1. Germline V gives CDR1 LNHDA, CDR2 SQIVND (reference sequence). V gave up 3 bases and J gave up 1 base; unmatched junction bases: 5. The CDR3 runs to 15 residues. CDR3 in amino acids: CASSMKGAKNTEAFF. The DNA read from the CDR3 is TGTGCCAGTAGTATGAAGGGGGCAAAGAACACTGAA.

Concerning this clone: The CDR3 extends 3 residues past the end of the read, so its final part is completed from the germline J gene. The chain couples TRBV7-9 to TRBJ1-1; D possibly corresponds to TRBD1 (5 bases). V dropped 7 bases and J dropped 1 base, with 16 bases sitting between them. Germline V gives CDR1 SEHNR, CDR2 FQNEAQ (reference sequence). This CDR3 region has 15 residues. CDR3 DNA (partial): TGTGCCAGCAACAATGGTGGGGGGACGAACACTGAA. Translation gives CASNNGGGTNTE. The entire CDR3 is CASNNGGGTNTEAFF. Filled out from reference TRBV7-9 and TRBJ1-1, the complete variable domain reads DTGVSQNPRHKITKRGQNVTFRCDPISEHNRLYWYRQTLGQGPEFLTYFQNEAQLEKSRLLSDRFSAERPKGSFSTLEIQRTEQGDSAMYLCASNNGGGTNTEAFFGQGTRLTVV.

On this clone itself: The read comes to an end 3 residues before the CDR3 does, leaving the germline J gene to fill in the end. The chain joins TRBV13 to TRBJ2-7; the match to TRBD2 covers 7 bases. CDR3 length equals 15 residues. Unmatched junction bases numbered 4, after V lost 0 bases and J lost 2 bases. Germline V CDR1 and CDR2: PRHDT, FYEKMQ (reference sequence). The covered CDR3 bases are TGTGCCAGCAGCTTAGGGGGGGGGATACCCTACGAG. Translated: CASSLGGGIPYE. Given in full, the CDR3 is CASSLGGGIPYEQYF. The full variable domain, completed using reference TRBV13 and TRBJ2-7, is AAGVIQSPRHLIKEKRETATLKCYPIPRHDTVYWYQQGPGQDPQFLISFYEKMQSDKGSIPDRFSAQQFSDYHSELNMSSLELGDSALYFCASSLGGGIPYEQYFGPGTRLTVT.

CDR3 bases read: TGCAGTGCTAGTGGGGACAGGAATCAGCCC. Its translation is CSASGDRNQP. The CDR3 in full is CSASGDRNQPQHF. V usage is TRBV20-1 and J usage is TRBJ1-5; 8 nucleotides line up with TRBD1. Read data end 3 residues before the CDR3 end; the end is taken from the germline J gene. Trimming removed 3 bases from V and 4 bases from J; junction bases left unmatched: 2. This CDR3 region has 13 residues. CDR1 is DFQATT and CDR2 is SNEGSKA in the germline V gene (reference sequence).

On this clone: From the germline J gene comes the end of the CDR3, since the read stops 3 residues before it. The gene calls are TRBV2 and TRBJ1-1; 7 nucleotides agree with TRBD1. The CDR3 has 12 amino acids. Germline CDR1 reads SNHLY; CDR2 reads FYNNEI. CDR3: CASSDQGDEAFF. CDR3 bases read: TGTGCCAGCAGTGACCAGGGGGACGAG. Variable domain in full (rest from reference TRBV2 and TRBJ1-1): EPEVTQTPSHQVTQMGQEVILRCVPISNHLYFYWYRQILGQKVEFLVSFYNNEISEKSEIFDDQFSVERPDGSNFTLKIRSTKLEDSAMYFCASSDQGDEAFFGQGTRLTVV.

Comment on this clone: From the germline J gene comes the end of the CDR3, since the read stops 3 residues before it. The chain has TRBV20-1 and TRBJ1-1, with 7 bases matching TRBD1. Germline values: CDR1 DFQATT, CDR2 SNEGSKA (reference sequence). Trimming removed 5 bases from V and 5 bases from J; junction bases left unmatched: 8. CDR3 size: 13 residues. The CDR3 sequence: CSAVTGVWTEAFF. The covered CDR3 bases are TGCAGTGCTGTTACAGGGGTTTGGACTGAA.

In the case of this clone: Sequencing ends 3 residues short of the CDR3 end; the germline J gene provides the rest. The J gene is TRBJ1-5, the V gene TRBV19, with TRBD1 matching over 7 bases. Germline CDR1 is LNHDA and CDR2 is SQIVND (reference sequence). V gave up 1 base and J gave up 3 bases; unmatched junction bases: 3. CDR3 length equals 15 residues. The DNA read from the CDR3 is TGTGCCAGTAGTATAGCGGACAGGTACAATCAGCCC. Protein sequence: CASSIADRYNQP. The whole CDR3 sequence is CASSIADRYNQPQHF.

In the case of this clone: The read gets to within 3 residues of the CDR3 end, and the germline J gene fills in the rest. The rearrangement joins TRBV18 to TRBJ2-4; the D gene is possibly TRBD2 (6 bases). CDR3 length: 14 residues. CDR1 is KGHSH, CDR2 LQKENI, per germline. The DNA read from the CDR3 is TGTGCCAGCTCACGCGGGGTGTCCAACTATGGT. It translates to CASSRGVSNYG. The full-length CDR3 reads as CASSRGVSNYGQYF.

A note on this clone: The CDR3 end is not reached by the read, which stops 3 residues before it; the germline J gene fills it in. The rearrangement links TRBV18 to TRBJ2-1, with 14 bases matching TRBD2. The CDR3 loop spans 17 amino acids. Germline V gives CDR1 KGHSH, CDR2 LQKENI. The J segment lost 7 bases and the V segment lost 4 bases, leaving 9 bases of the junction unmatched. The CDR3 loop is CASSHWTSGGNRNEQFF. Incomplete CDR3 DNA: TGTGCCAGCTCACATTGGACTAGCGGGGGGAATAGGAATGAG.

Remarks on this clone: From the germline J gene comes the end of the CDR3, since the read stops 3 residues before it. V gene TRBV2 combines with J gene TRBJ2-3, with 7 bases fitting TRBD1. This CDR3 is 15 amino acids long. CDR1 is SNHLY, CDR2 FYNNEI, per germline. The DNA read from the CDR3 is TGTGCCAGCAGCGAAAGTAGGGGGCCAGGCGAGACG. Translating it yields CASSESRGPGET. The whole CDR3 protein is CASSESRGPGETQYF.

Worth noting for this clone: The DNA ends 3 residues before the CDR3 does, and the rest of the CDR3 is filled in from the germline J gene. The J gene is TRBJ2-7, the V gene TRBV11-2, with 7 bases lining up with TRBD1. Trimming at V came to 6 bases and at J to 4 bases, leaving 6 bases not matched to a gene. CDR3 length: 13 amino acids. Germline V gene sequence: CDR1 SGHAT, CDR2 FQNNGV. The CDR3 spells CASSSGTDYEQYF. The CDR3 DNA, read in part, is TGTGCCAGCAGTTCCGGGACAGATTACGAG.

Remarks on this clone: The CDR3 end lies 3 residues beyond the end of the read and is filled in from the germline J gene. This chain links TRBV5-1 with TRBJ1-6, with unresolved D. CDR1 and CDR2 from the germline V gene are SGHRS and YFSETQ. With 0 bases removed from V and 7 bases from J, the gap between germline ends came to 17 bases. The CDR3 runs 17 residues. CDR3 loop: CASSLDRAGRGNSPLHF. The CDR3 DNA, read in part, is TGCGCCAGCAGCTTGGATCGAGCGGGAAGAGGGAATTCACCC.

On this clone: The read finishes 3 residues shy of the CDR3 end, and the germline J gene is used to complete it. The genes are TRBV5-1 and TRBJ2-3; 10 bases fit TRBD1. Germline trimming cut 10 bases from V and 3 bases from J; bases unmatched to any gene: 5. The CDR3 consists of 13 residues. CDR1 and CDR2 (germline): SGHRS, YFSETQ. The CDR3 region is CASRTGGTDTQYF. CDR3 DNA (partial): TGCGCCTCCCGGACAGGGGGAACAGATACG.

Notes on this clone: Sequencing ends 3 residues short of the CDR3 end; the germline J gene provides the rest. The chain uses TRBV12-3 or TRBV12-4 and TRBJ2-7, with 10 bases aligning to TRBD1. The V segment lost 5 bases and the J segment 3 bases; nucleotides outside the gene matches: 4. The CDR3 runs to 14 residues. CDR3 protein: CASSARTGGYEQYF. The CDR3 bases that were read are TGTGCCAGCAGTGCAAGGACAGGGGGCTACGAG.

With regard to this clone: The read stops 3 residues short of the end of the CDR3; the missing end is completed from the germline J gene. The chain uses TRBV18 and TRBJ1-2, with a possible D match to TRBD1 (5 bases). This CDR3 has 16 residues. Germline CDR1 reads KGHSH; CDR2 reads LQKENI. CDR3 sequence reads: CASSRGTSGAGDTYTF. Partial CDR3 DNA: TGTGCCAGCTCAAGAGGGACTAGCGGGGCTGGTGATACC. Based on the CDR3 plus reference TRBV18 and TRBJ1-2, the full variable domain is NAGVMQNPRHLVRRRGQEARLRCSPMKGHSHVYWYRQLPEEGLKFMVYLQKENIIDESGMPKERFSAEFPKEGPSILRIQQVVRGDSAAYFCASSRGTSGAGDTYTFGSGTRLTVV.

Worth noting for this clone: The read ends 3 residues early relative to the CDR3; the germline J gene fills the gap. The V call is TRBV7-9, the J call TRBJ1-2; TRBD1 is a possible D gene (6 bases). There are 15 residues in the CDR3. The V gene's germline CDR1 is SEHNR and CDR2 FQNEAQ (reference sequence). The CDR3 DNA, read in part, is TGTGCCAGCAGCGTCGGACAGTGGGAAAAGGGGATC. Its translation is CASSVGQWEKGI. The CDR3 in full is CASSVGQWEKGIYTF. Full variable domain (remainder filled in from reference TRBV7-9 and TRBJ1-2): DTGVSQNPRHKITKRGQNVTFRCDPISEHNRLYWYRQTLGQGPEFLTYFQNEAQLEKSRLLSDRFSAERPKGSFSTLEIQRTEQGDSAMYLCASSVGQWEKGIYTFGSGTRLTVV.

To note about this clone: The missing CDR3 end, 3 residues past where the read stops, is filled in from the germline J gene. This chain connects TRBV6-2 or TRBV6-3 to TRBJ2-7; a weak D match, TRBD1 (6 bases). Germline loops: CDR1 MNHEY, CDR2 SVGEGT. V dropped 7 bases and J dropped 2 bases, with 12 bases sitting between them. The CDR3 runs 13 residues. CDR3 amino acids: CASTVDSTYEQYF. The CDR3 bases that were read are TGTGCCAGCACGGTGGACAGTACCTACGAG.

With regard to this clone: The CDR3 end falls 3 residues outside the read, so it is completed with the germline J gene. The chain recombines TRBV19 with TRBJ2-3, with a weak D call TRBD1 (5 bases). Trimming took 2 bases from V and 2 from J, leaving 8 bases between them. This CDR3 has 14 residues. CDR1 LNHDA and CDR2 SQIVND come from the germline V gene (reference sequence). This CDR3 reads CASSIQGPTDTQYF. The covered CDR3 bases are TGTGCCAGTAGTATACAGGGTCCCACAGATACG.

Details on this clone: The DNA ends 3 residues before the CDR3 does, and the rest of the CDR3 is filled in from the germline J gene. This chain connects TRBV6-1 to TRBJ1-2; tentative D call: TRBD1 (6 bases). The CDR3 is made up of 15 amino acids. The germline V gene encodes CDR1 MNHNS and CDR2 SASEGT. This CDR3 is CASSGLRGARDTYTF. The sequenced part of the CDR3 DNA is TGTGCCAGCAGTGGGTTACGGGGGGCTAGGGATACC.

As to this clone: The observed sequence ends 3 residues before the CDR3 terminus, with the missing tail filled in from the germline J gene. This chain links TRBV18 with TRBJ1-2, with TRBD1 as a possible D gene (5 bases). Per germline, CDR1 KGHSH and CDR2 LQKENI. The CDR3 extends over 18 amino acids. The covered CDR3 bases are TGTGCCAGCTGCCCATTGAAAGGGGTGGTATGTTCCTACAATGAC. This sequence encodes CASCPLKGVVCSYND. The entire CDR3 protein reads CASCPLKGVVCSYNDYTF.

For this clone: The read finishes 3 residues shy of the CDR3 end, and the germline J gene is used to complete it. This rearrangement joins TRBV18 to TRBJ1-2; possible D gene TRBD1, 5 bases. The length of the CDR3 is 15 residues. Germline values: CDR1 KGHSH, CDR2 LQKENI. The CDR3 spells CASSLLGTSSYDYTF. The part of the CDR3 DNA that was read is TGTGCCAGCTCACTCTTAGGGACTTCCTCCTACGAC.

Partial CDR3 DNA: TGTGCCAGCAGCCCCCGGAGCAATCAGCCC. As protein: CASSPRSNQP. The CDR3, in full, reads CASSPRSNQPQHF. The chain joins TRBV14 to TRBJ1-5; no definite D call. Read coverage stops 3 residues before the CDR3 terminus; the germline J gene supplies the remainder. The CDR3 has 13 residues. Germline V gene data show CDR1 as SGHDN and CDR2 as FVKESK. The ends were cut back, 4 bases at V and 1 base at J, with 5 bases in the middle.